The rows below give T cell receptor beta chains drawn from one sample of a study of shared clonotypes between healthy human individuals. Assay: immunoSEQ multiplex PCR; the TCRdb copy retains only in-frame clones and omits some. The data contain 1 million to 1.2 million clones, 77% of them singletons. Sequencing was performed on memory CD4+ T cells from PBMCs. All receptors derive from a man between 18 and 35 years old in good health. Some clones in this sample may be carry-over from other donors' samples. Each CDR3 is given with its conserved first and last residue. A D gene is named only where the DNA matches it firmly. Not every row has a clone size; where given, it reads once, few, many or a size class.

j_gene	d_gene	abundance	v_gene	CDR3nt	CDR3aa
TRBJ2-1	TRBD2	once	TRBV18	TGTGCCAGCTCACCAAGGGGACTAGCGGGAGGGGATGAGCAGTTCTTC	CASSPRGLAGGDEQFF
TRBJ2-1	TRBD2	-	TRBV18	TGTGCCAGCTCACCAGGCCGGCTAGCGGGAAAGGGCTCCTACAATGAGCAGTTCTTC	CASSPGRLAGKGSYNEQFF
TRBJ2-2	-	-	TRBV11-2	TGTGCCAGCAGTCTTTGGGTCTGGGACACCGGGGAGCTGTTTTTT	CASSLWVWDTGELFF
TRBJ2-2	TRBD2	once	TRBV7-3	TGTGCCAGCATCCTACCGGGACTAGCGGGAACCGGGGAGCTGTTTTTT	CASILPGLAGTGELFF
TRBJ1-4	-	-	TRBV15	TGTGCCACCAGCAGAGTCCCCGGGGCTGAGGAAAAACTGTTTTTT	CATSRVPGAEEKLFF
TRBJ2-1	-	-	TRBV29-1	TGCAGCGTAGCAACTAGCAGTCCTTCCGATGAGCAGTTCTTC	CSVATSSPSDEQFF
TRBJ2-7	TRBD2	-	TRBV2	TGTGCCAGCAGTACGCTAGCGGGGGCCCCCTACGAGCAGTACTTC	CASSTLAGAPYEQYF
TRBJ2-5	-	-	TRBV5-1	TGCGCCAGCAGCGTTCAAGAGACCCAGTACTTC	CASSVQETQYF
TRBJ2-7	TRBD2	-	TRBV11-2	TGTGCCAGCAGCTTAGGCCCCGGACTAGGCTACGAGCAGTACTTC	CASSLGPGLGYEQYF
TRBJ2-7	-	-	TRBV11-3	TGTGCCAGCAGCTTAGGCGGGGGCGATGTGTACGAGCAGTACTTC	CASSLGGGDVYEQYF
TRBJ2-5	TRBD1	-	TRBV5-6	TGTGCCAGCAGCTTGGTTGGCCCGGGACAGGGGCGGGAGACCCAGTACTTC	CASSLVGPGQGRETQYF
TRBJ2-7	-	-	TRBV6-6	TGTGCCAGCAGTTACTCACAGGGGGGGGTCGAGCAGTACTTC	CASSYSQGGVEQYF
TRBJ2-1	-	-	TRBV5-1	TGCGCCAGCAGTTGGGACCCCCCGGGCAATGAGCAGTTCTTC	CASSWDPPGNEQFF
TRBJ2-1	TRBD2	-	TRBV5-1	TGCGCCAGCAGCCGGACTAGCGGCTCCAATGAGCAGTTCTTC	CASSRTSGSNEQFF
TRBJ2-5	-	-	TRBV20-1	TGCAGTGCCCCTTTCAGGGAGACCCAGTACTTC	CSAPFRETQYF
TRBJ1-2	-	once	TRBV5-1	TGCGCCAGCAGCTCCACAGCGTATGGCTACACCTTC	CASSSTAYGYTF
TRBJ2-7	TRBD2	-	TRBV11-2	TGTGCCAGCAGCTTAGTATTAGCGGGTAGCTCCTACGAGCAGTACTTC	CASSLVLAGSSYEQYF
TRBJ1-5	-	-	TRBV6-1	TGTGCCAGCACCACCCACCCGCAGGGGTGGGAGCCCCAGCATTTT	CASTTHPQGWEPQHF
TRBJ2-1	TRBD2	few	TRBV12-5	TGTGCTAGTGGCCCCGACCGACCGGGGGGTAATGAGCAGTTCTTC	CASGPDRPGGNEQFF
TRBJ2-1	TRBD2	-	TRBV9	TGTGCCAGCAGCGTAGGTAGCGGGAGTACCTACAATGAGCAGTTCTTC	CASSVGSGSTYNEQFF
TRBJ2-3	-	few	TRBV14	TGTGCCAGCAGCCCCTGGACTCGCACAGATACGCAGTATTTT	CASSPWTRTDTQYF
TRBJ2-4	-	-	TRBV2	TGTGCCAGCAGTGAGCACAAAAACATTCAGTACTTC	CASSEHKNIQYF
TRBJ2-5	-	-	TRBV5-6	TGTGCCAGCAGCCCTAACGGGCGGTTCCAAGAGACCCAGTACTTC	CASSPNGRFQETQYF
TRBJ1-1	-	-	TRBV18	TGTGCCAGCTCACCACCAACACGGACTGAAGCTTTCTTT	CASSPPTRTEAFF
TRBJ1-2	-	-	TRBV28	TGTGCCAGCAGGGAGGCCGGGGCTCGGGTCCATGGCTACACCTTC	CASREAGARVHGYTF
TRBJ2-3	-	-	TRBV29-1	TGCAGCTTAAGGGACCCCAAGGCCCCAGATACGCAGTATTTT	CSLRDPKAPDTQYF
TRBJ1-1	TRBD1	few	TRBV29-1	TGCAGCGTTGCACCAATGGACAGGGGGAAGACTGAAGCTTTCTTT	CSVAPMDRGKTEAFF
TRBJ2-3	TRBD1	-	TRBV5-1	TGCGCCAGCAGCCCGCGGACAGGGGGCAGTAGCACAGATACGCAGTATTTT	CASSPRTGGSSTDTQYF
TRBJ2-3	-	-	TRBV15	TGTGCCACCAGCGGCTCCACAGATACGCAGTATTTT	CATSGSTDTQYF
TRBJ2-7	TRBD1	-	TRBV28	TGTGCCAGCAGTTCGCCGGGACAGGGGGGCTACGAGCAGTACTTC	CASSSPGQGGYEQYF
TRBJ2-7	TRBD1	-	TRBV7-9	TGTGCCAGCAGCTTTGGGACAGGGGTCACCTACGAGCAGTACTTC	CASSFGTGVTYEQYF
TRBJ2-7	TRBD2	-	TRBV20-1	TGCACTGCGGGAGTCTCTCTCGAGCAGTACTTC	CTAGVSLEQYF
TRBJ2-1	TRBD2	-	TRBV7-3	TGTGCCAGCAGCCCTTTCCCCCTGTCGCGGGAGGGCCACAACAATGAGCAGTTCTTC	CASSPFPLSREGHNNEQFF
TRBJ2-4	-	-	TRBV20-1	TGCAGTGCTAGACGGGGAAACATTCAGTACTTC	CSARRGNIQYF
TRBJ2-3	-	few	TRBV7-2	TGTGCCAGCAGCTTAGGGTCTAGGGCAGGGGGGAACGGTACGCAGTATTTT	CASSLGSRAGGNGTQYF
TRBJ2-1	-	-	TRBV7-3	TGTGCCAGCAGCCAGTGGGGTCCCCGGGATCTAGTGGGGGATGAGCAGTTCTTC	CASSQWGPRDLVGDEQFF
TRBJ1-4	TRBD1	-	TRBV28	TGTGCCAGCAGCTCAACCGGGACAGGGGGAGAAAAACTGTTTTTT	CASSSTGTGGEKLFF
TRBJ1-5	-	-	TRBV11-3	TGTGCCAGCAGCAGACTTCAGGGGAGGCGAAATCAGCCCCAGCATTTT	CASSRLQGRRNQPQHF
TRBJ1-1	-	-	TRBV27	TGTGCCAGCAGTTCTAGAGGGACTAACACTGAAGCTTTCTTT	CASSSRGTNTEAFF
TRBJ2-1	TRBD2	-	TRBV18	TGTGCCAGCTCGCCCACTAGCGGAGAATACAATGAGCAGTTCTTC	CASSPTSGEYNEQFF
TRBJ2-3	-	-	TRBV5-1	TGCGCCAGCGCTGCTCTCCCTTCAGGTACGCAGTATTTT	CASAALPSGTQYF
TRBJ2-5	TRBD2	-	TRBV4-1	TGCGCCAGCAGCCAACGCGGGGGAGGGTCTTCAGAGACCCAGTACTTC	CASSQRGGGSSETQYF
TRBJ1-1	-	-	TRBV7-6	TGTGCCAGCAGCTTAGGGTTATTCGGTGAAGCTTTCTTT	CASSLGLFGEAFF
TRBJ1-3	-	-	TRBV5-6	TGTGCCAGCACCTTCCGGGGACGGACCTCTGGAAACACCATATATTTT	CASTFRGRTSGNTIYF
TRBJ1-1	-	-	TRBV7-9	TGTGCCAGCAGCTTTGGGACATTGAACACTGAAGCTTTCTTT	CASSFGTLNTEAFF
TRBJ1-2	-	-	TRBV9	TGTGCCAGCAGCGTCGACAGAAACTATGGCTACACCTTC	CASSVDRNYGYTF
TRBJ2-3	-	-	TRBV6-5	TGTGCCAGCAGGACCGCGGGGCCATCCACAGATACGCAGTATTTT	CASRTAGPSTDTQYF
TRBJ2-5	TRBD1	-	TRBV10-3	TGTGCCATCAGTGAAACACACGGGACAGGGTCCGATCAGACCCAGTACTTC	CAISETHGTGSDQTQYF
TRBJ1-2	-	-	TRBV5-7	TGTGCCAGCAGCTTGGTTGGCAGGGATCACTATGGCTACACCTTC	CASSLVGRDHYGYTF
TRBJ1-3	-	-	TRBV30	TGTGCCTGGAGTAGCAGGGGAGGAAACACCATATATTTT	CAWSSRGGNTIYF
TRBJ1-2	-	-	TRBV28	TGTGCCAGCAGTGATCCGGGACGTGCTTATGGCTACACCTTC	CASSDPGRAYGYTF
TRBJ1-1	-	-	TRBV6-1	TGTGCCAGCAGTATAGGTGGGGGCGGCACTGAAGCTTTCTTT	CASSIGGGGTEAFF
TRBJ2-5	-	-	TRBV5-4	TGTGCCAGCAGCCCGACAGGCCCAGAGACCCAGTACTTC	CASSPTGPETQYF
TRBJ2-7	-	-	TRBV5-4	TGTGCCAGCAGCCCTTTCCGTGGTTGGGGGACCTACGAGCAGTACTTC	CASSPFRGWGTYEQYF
TRBJ2-7	TRBD1	-	TRBV7-2	TGTGCCAGCAGCAGGGACAGGGGAGAGGTTTACGAGCAGTACTTC	CASSRDRGEVYEQYF